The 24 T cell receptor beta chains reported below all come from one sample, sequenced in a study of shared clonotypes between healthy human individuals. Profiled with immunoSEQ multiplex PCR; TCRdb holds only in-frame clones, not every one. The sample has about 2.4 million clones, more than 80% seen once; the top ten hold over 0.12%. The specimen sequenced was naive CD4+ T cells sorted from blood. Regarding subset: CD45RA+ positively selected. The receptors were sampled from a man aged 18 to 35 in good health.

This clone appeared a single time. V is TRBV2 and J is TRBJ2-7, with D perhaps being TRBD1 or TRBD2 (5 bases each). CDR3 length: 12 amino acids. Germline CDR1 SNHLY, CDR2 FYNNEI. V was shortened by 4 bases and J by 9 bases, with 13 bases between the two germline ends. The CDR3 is CASSGGSLLQYF. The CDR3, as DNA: TGTGCCAGCAGTGGGGGGAGCTTGTTGCAGTACTTC.

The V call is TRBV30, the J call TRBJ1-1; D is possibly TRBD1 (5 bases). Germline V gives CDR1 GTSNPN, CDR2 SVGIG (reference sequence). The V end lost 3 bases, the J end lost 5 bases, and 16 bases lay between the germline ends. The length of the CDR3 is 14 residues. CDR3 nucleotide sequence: TGTGCCTGGAGCAAACCGGGGGGACGGACTGAAGCTTTCTTT. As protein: CAWSKPGGRTEAFF.

The CDR3 nucleotides read TGTGCCAGCAGTTACTCAACAGGGCGGGGAGGCTACACCTTC. Protein product: CASSYSTGRGGYTF. This chain links TRBV6-5 with TRBJ1-2, with a weak D call TRBD1 (6 bases). The length of the CDR3 is 14 residues. The V end was cut by 0 bases, the J end by 8 bases, with 13 bases between. Germline-derived CDR1 and CDR2 are MNHEY and SVGAGI.

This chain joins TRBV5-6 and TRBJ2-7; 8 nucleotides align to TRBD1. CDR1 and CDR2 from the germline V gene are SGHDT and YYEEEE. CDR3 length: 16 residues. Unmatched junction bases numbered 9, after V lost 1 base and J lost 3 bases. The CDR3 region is CASSLFWQGANYEQYF. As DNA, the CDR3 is TGTGCCAGCAGCTTGTTCTGGCAGGGGGCTAACTACGAGCAGTACTTC.

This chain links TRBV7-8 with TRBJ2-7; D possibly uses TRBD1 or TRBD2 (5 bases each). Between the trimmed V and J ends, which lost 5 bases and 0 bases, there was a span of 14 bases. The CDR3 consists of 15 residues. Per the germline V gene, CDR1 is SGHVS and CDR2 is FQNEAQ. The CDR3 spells CASSQGRLSSYEQYF. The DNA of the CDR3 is TGTGCCAGCAGCCAGGGACGGCTGAGCTCCTACGAGCAGTACTTC. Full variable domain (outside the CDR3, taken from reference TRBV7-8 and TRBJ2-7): GAGVSQSPRYKVAKRGQDVALRCDPISGHVSLFWYQQALGQGPEFLTYFQNEAQLDKSGLPSDRFFAERPEGSVSTLKIQRTQQEDSAVYLCASSQGRLSSYEQYFGPGTRLTVT.

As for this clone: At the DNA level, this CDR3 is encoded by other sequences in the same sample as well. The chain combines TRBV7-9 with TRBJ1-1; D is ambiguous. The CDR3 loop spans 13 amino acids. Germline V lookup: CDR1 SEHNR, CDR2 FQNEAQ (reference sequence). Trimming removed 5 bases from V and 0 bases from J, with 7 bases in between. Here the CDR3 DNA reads TGTGCCAGCAGCCCCGGACTGAACACTGAAGCTTTCTTT. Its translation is CASSPGLNTEAFF.

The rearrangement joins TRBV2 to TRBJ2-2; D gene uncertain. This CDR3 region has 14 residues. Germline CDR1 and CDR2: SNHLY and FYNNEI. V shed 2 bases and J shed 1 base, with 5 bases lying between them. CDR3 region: CASSEQMNTGELFF. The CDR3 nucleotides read TGTGCCAGCAGTGAACAGATGAACACCGGGGAGCTGTTTTTT.

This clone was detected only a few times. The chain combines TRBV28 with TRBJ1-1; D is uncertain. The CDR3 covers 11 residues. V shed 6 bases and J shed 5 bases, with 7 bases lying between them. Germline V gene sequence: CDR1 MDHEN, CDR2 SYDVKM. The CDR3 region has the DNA TGTGCCAGCAGCCGGAGAACTGAAGCTTTCTTT. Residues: CASSRRTEAFF.

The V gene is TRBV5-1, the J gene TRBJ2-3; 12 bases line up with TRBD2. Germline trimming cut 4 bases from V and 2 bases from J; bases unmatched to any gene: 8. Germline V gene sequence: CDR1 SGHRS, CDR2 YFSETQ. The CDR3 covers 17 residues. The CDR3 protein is CASSTLLAGGLTDTQYF. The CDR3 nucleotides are TGCGCCAGCAGCACCTTACTAGCGGGAGGACTCACAGATACGCAGTATTTT.

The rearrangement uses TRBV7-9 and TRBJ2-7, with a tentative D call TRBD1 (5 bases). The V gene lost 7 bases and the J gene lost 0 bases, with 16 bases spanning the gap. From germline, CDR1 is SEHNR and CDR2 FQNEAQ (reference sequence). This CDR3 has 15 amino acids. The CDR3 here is CASTMGPESSYEQYF. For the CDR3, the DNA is TGTGCCAGCACAATGGGGCCGGAAAGCTCCTACGAGCAGTACTTC.

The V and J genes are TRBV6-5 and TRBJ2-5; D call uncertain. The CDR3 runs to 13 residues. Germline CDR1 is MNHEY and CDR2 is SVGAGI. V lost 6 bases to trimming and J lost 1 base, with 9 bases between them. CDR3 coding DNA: TGTGCCAGCAGCGTCAGGCTCCAAGAGACCCAGTACTTC. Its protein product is CASSVRLQETQYF.

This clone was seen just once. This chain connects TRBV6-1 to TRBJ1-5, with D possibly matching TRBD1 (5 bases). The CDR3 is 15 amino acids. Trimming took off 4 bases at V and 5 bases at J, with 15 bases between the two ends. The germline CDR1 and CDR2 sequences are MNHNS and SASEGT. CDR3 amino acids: CASSAGRVVDQPQHF. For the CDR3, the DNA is TGTGCCAGCAGTGCGGGCAGGGTGGTAGATCAGCCCCAGCATTTT.

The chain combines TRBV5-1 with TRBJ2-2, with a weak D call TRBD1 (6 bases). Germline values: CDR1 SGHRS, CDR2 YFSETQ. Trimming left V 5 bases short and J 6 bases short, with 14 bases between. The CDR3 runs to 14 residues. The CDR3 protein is CASRLSTGSGELFF. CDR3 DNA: TGCGCCAGCAGGCTATCTACAGGGTCCGGGGAGCTGTTTTTT.

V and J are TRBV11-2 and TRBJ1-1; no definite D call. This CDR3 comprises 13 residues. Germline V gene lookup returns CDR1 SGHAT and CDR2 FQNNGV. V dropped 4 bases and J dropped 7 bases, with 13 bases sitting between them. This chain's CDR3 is CASSWGIGYEAFF. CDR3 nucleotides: TGTGCCAGCAGCTGGGGTATCGGTTATGAAGCTTTCTTT.

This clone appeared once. CDR3 bases: TGTGCCAGCAGTTTGGCTTGGGAGTCTAACTATGGCTACACCTTC. Its translation is CASSLAWESNYGYTF. This rearrangement joins TRBV27 to TRBJ1-2; D ambiguous. V lost 3 bases, J lost 0 bases, and 11 bases lay in between. In germline, CDR1 is MNHEY, CDR2 SMNVEV (reference sequence). The length of the CDR3 is 15 residues.

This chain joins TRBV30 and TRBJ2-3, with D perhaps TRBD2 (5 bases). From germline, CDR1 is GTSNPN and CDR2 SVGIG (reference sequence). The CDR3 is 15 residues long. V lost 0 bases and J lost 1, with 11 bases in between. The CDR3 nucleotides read TGTGCCTGGAGTGTACGTATGGGAGGCACAGATACGCAGTATTTT. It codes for CAWSVRMGGTDTQYF.

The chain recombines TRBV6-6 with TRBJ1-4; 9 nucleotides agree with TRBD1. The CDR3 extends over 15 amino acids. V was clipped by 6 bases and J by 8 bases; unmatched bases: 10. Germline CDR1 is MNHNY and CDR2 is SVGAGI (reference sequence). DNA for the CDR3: TGTGCCAGCAGGACCACCGGGACAGGGTCCGAAAAACTGTTTTTT. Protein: CASRTTGTGSEKLFF.

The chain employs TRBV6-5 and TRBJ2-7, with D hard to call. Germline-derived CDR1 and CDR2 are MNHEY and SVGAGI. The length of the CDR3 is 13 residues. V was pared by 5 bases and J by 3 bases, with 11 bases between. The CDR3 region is CASSPRAGYEQYF. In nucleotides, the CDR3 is TGTGCCAGCAGTCCCCGGGCAGGCTACGAGCAGTACTTC.

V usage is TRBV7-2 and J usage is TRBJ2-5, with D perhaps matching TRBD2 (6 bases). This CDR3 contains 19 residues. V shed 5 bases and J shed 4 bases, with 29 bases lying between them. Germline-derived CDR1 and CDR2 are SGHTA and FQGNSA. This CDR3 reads CASSPRGENRLRRGETQYF. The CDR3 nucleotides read TGTGCCAGCAGCCCCCGTGGTGAAAACCGTTTGCGGAGGGGAGAGACCCAGTACTTC.

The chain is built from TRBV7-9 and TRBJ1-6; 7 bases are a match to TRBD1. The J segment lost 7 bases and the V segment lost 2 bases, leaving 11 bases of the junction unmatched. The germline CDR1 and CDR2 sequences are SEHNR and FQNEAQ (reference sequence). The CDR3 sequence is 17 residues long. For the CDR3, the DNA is TGTGCCAGCAGCTTACCTCCGTTTGGGACAGCAAATTCACCCCTCCACTTT. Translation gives CASSLPPFGTANSPLHF.

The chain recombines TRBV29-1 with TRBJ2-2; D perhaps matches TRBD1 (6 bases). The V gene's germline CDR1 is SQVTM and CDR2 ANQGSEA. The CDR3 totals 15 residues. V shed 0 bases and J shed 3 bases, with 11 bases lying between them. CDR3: CSVEDRDTDTGELFF. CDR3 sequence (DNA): TGCAGCGTTGAAGACCGGGACACAGACACCGGGGAGCTGTTTTTT.

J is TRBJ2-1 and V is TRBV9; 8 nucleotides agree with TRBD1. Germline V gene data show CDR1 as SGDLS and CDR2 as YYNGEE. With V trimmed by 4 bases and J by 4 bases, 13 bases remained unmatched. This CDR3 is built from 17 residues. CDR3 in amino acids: CASSSGQGVPFYNEQFF. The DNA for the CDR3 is TGTGCCAGCAGCTCCGGACAGGGCGTCCCCTTTTACAATGAGCAGTTCTTC.

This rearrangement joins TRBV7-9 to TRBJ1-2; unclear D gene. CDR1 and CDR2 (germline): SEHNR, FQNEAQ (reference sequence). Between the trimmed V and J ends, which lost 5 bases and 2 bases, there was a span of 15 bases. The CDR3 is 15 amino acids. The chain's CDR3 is CASSPTWSTNYGYTF. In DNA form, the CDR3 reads TGTGCCAGCAGCCCTACCTGGAGTACGAACTATGGCTACACCTTC.

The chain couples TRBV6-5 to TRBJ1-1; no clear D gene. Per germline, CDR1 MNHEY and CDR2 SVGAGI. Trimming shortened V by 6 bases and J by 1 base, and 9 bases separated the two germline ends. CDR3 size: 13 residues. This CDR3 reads CASSNQGNTEAFF. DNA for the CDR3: TGTGCCAGCAGCAATCAAGGGAACACTGAAGCTTTCTTT.